The 5 T cell receptor beta chains below were found in one sample sequenced in a study of blood T cell repertoires in COVID-19. The table came from immunoSEQ multiplex PCR; TCRdb's copy has only in-frame clones and leaves some out. The sample lists around 15,000 clones; roughly 88% were seen once. Specimen: peripheral blood. Source of these receptors: a man aged 70-80 years in a cohort sampled during active COVID-19.

J is TRBJ2-7 and V is TRBV5-1; TRBD2 matches 8 bases. The CDR3 spans 15 residues. The ends lost 7 bases at V and 2 bases at J; junction bases unmatched: 11. Germline V gene data show CDR1 as SGHRS and CDR2 as YFSETQ. The CDR3 is CASASGGGSPYEQYF. The CDR3 bases are TGCGCCAGCGCCTCCGGGGGGGGGAGCCCCTACGAGCAGTACTTC. The full variable domain, completed using reference TRBV5-1 and TRBJ2-7, is KAGVTQTPRYLIKTRGQQVTLSCSPISGHRSVSWYQQTPGQGLQFLFEYFSETQRNKGNFPGRFSGRQFSNSRSEMNVSTLELGDSALYLCASASGGGSPYEQYFGPGTRLTVT.

This chain links TRBV28 with TRBJ1-5; 12 bases map to TRBD1. This CDR3 is 16 amino acids long. CDR1 is MDHEN and CDR2 is SYDVKM in the germline V gene. With V trimmed by 5 bases and J by 5 bases, 7 bases remained unmatched. CDR3 in DNA: TGTGCCAGCAGTACCTCCGGGACAGGGGGCGATCAGCCCCAGCATTTT. Amino acid sequence: CASSTSGTGGDQPQHF.

This clone has more than one count but fewer than ten. This chain connects TRBV7-9 to TRBJ2-5; D not resolved. This CDR3 spans 12 amino acids. Trimming shortened V by 3 bases and J by 4 bases, and 6 bases separated the two germline ends. Per the germline V gene, CDR1 is SEHNR and CDR2 is FQNEAQ (reference sequence). The CDR3 protein is CASSFAAETQYF. CDR3 in DNA: TGTGCCAGCAGCTTTGCGGCAGAGACCCAGTACTTC.

The chain has TRBV10-3 and TRBJ2-1; 7 nucleotides match TRBD2. CDR1 and CDR2 (germline): ENHRY, SYGVKD. This CDR3 has 13 amino acids. Trimming at V came to 3 bases and at J to 7 bases, leaving 3 bases not matched to a gene. In DNA, the CDR3 is TGTGCCATCAGTGACGGACTAGGGAATGAGCAGTTCTTC. Protein product: CAISDGLGNEQFF.

The genes are TRBV15 and TRBJ2-7, with 11 bases fitting TRBD1. The CDR3 runs 14 residues. The trim removed 3 bases at V and 7 bases at J, leaving 5 bases unmatched. Germline assignment: CDR1 LNHNV and CDR2 YYDKDF (reference sequence). CDR3 sequence: CATSRGGQGGEQYF. CDR3 in DNA: TGTGCCACCAGCAGGGGGGGACAGGGGGGTGAGCAGTACTTC.